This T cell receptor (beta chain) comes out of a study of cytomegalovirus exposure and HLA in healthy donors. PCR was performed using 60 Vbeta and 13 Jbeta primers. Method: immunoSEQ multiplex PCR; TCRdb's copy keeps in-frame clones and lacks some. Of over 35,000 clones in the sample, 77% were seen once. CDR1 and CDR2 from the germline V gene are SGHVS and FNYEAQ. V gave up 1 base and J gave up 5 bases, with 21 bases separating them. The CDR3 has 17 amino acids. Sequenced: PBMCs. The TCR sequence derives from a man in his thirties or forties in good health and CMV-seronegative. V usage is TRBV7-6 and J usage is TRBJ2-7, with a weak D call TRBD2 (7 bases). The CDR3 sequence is CASSLGSGGAFPHEQYF. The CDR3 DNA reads TGTGCCAGCAGCTTAGGTTCGGGGGGCGCTTTCCCCCACGAGCAGTACTTC.